One and the same sample provided the 10 T cell receptor beta chains below, sequenced in a study of OX40 agonist ivuxolimab in advanced cancers. Clones were sequenced by immunoSEQ multiplex PCR, and TCRdb holds only the in-frame ones, with some missing. Here the sample spans more than 60,000 clones, about 81% being singletons. The sample consisted of CD4+ or CD8+ T cells sorted from blood, taken in a trial of the OX40 agonist ivuxolimab. The receptors here all came from an adult with an advanced solid tumor such as melanoma, head and neck, liver or kidney cancer.

The rearrangement links TRBV6-5 to TRBJ2-5; D is uncertain. Between the trimmed V and J ends, which lost 6 bases and 2 bases, there was a span of 13 bases. Germline V gene lookup returns CDR1 MNHEY and CDR2 SVGAGI. The CDR3 length is 14 residues. The CDR3: CASSSPQLQETQYF. The CDR3 DNA is TGTGCCAGCAGCTCCCCGCAGTTACAAGAGACCCAGTACTTC.

The V call is TRBV2, the J call TRBJ1-1; 7 bases align to TRBD1. After removal of 5 bases from V and 1 base from J, the junction contained 4 bases not matched to a gene. The CDR3 has 14 amino acids. Germline assignment: CDR1 SNHLY and CDR2 FYNNEI. The CDR3 nucleotides read TGTGCCAGCAGTCTTGGGACAGAGAACACTGAAGCTTTCTTT. As protein: CASSLGTENTEAFF.

The V call is TRBV6-6, the J call TRBJ1-4; possibly TRBD1 for D (5 bases). The V end was cut by 6 bases, the J end by 4 bases, with 12 bases between. Germline V gives CDR1 MNHNY, CDR2 SVGAGI (reference sequence). The CDR3 runs 14 residues. The CDR3 DNA follows: TGTGCCAGCAGACCACGGGACTTTAATGAAAAACTGTTTTTT. Translation: CASRPRDFNEKLFF.

This clone was picked up one time. V gene TRBV6-5 combines with J gene TRBJ2-2; D ambiguous. Between the trimmed V and J ends, which lost 3 bases and 6 bases, there was a span of 5 bases. Germline CDR1 is MNHEY and CDR2 is SVGAGI. CDR3 length: 12 residues. The CDR3 DNA reads TGTGCCAGCAGTTATTTTGCCGGGGAGCTGTTTTTT. Protein product: CASSYFAGELFF.

The V gene is TRBV5-1, the J gene TRBJ2-2; TRBD1 matches 9 bases. V lost 4 bases and J lost 6; bases outside the gene matches: 10. This CDR3 has 16 residues. Germline lookup yields CDR1 SGHRS and CDR2 YFSETQ. CDR3 in DNA: TGCGCCAGCAGCGTTAACCCGGGACAGGGATCCGGGGAGCTGTTTTTT. Translating it yields CASSVNPGQGSGELFF.

J is TRBJ2-7 and V is TRBV11-2, with TRBD1 identical over 8 bases. The V gene end was trimmed by 3 bases and the J gene end by 3 bases; junction bases not matched to a gene: 10. Germline V CDR1 and CDR2: SGHAT, FQNNGV. The CDR3 covers 16 residues. This chain's CDR3 is CASSFMGTGSIYEQYF. CDR3 bases: TGTGCCAGCAGCTTTATGGGGACAGGTTCCATCTACGAGCAGTACTTC.

The chain carries TRBV27 and TRBJ1-6, with unresolved D. With 1 base removed from V and 6 bases from J, the gap between germline ends came to 10 bases. The length of the CDR3 is 15 residues. Germline values: CDR1 MNHEY, CDR2 SMNVEV (reference sequence). Here the CDR3 DNA reads TGTGCCAGCAGTTTATTGTCCCTTTCTAATTCACCCCTCCACTTT. It yields the protein CASSLLSLSNSPLHF.

The chain links TRBV10-2 to TRBJ1-1; 9 nucleotides align to TRBD1. The junction had 11 bases not matched to a gene; V was cut back by 6 bases and J by 3 bases. The length of the CDR3 is 16 residues. Germline loops: CDR1 WSHSY, CDR2 SAAADI. CDR3 loop: CASRMMTGGGDTEAFF. CDR3 bases: TGCGCCAGCAGGATGATGACAGGGGGAGGTGACACTGAAGCTTTCTTT.

The chain has TRBV30 and TRBJ2-5, with 9 nucleotides matching TRBD2. This CDR3 region has 13 residues. Germline values: CDR1 GTSNPN, CDR2 SVGIG (reference sequence). V trimming: 5 bases; J trimming: 5 bases; junction bases outside the gene matches: 6. This CDR3 reads CAWSLAGYETQYF. As DNA, the CDR3 is TGTGCCTGGTCTCTAGCGGGATACGAGACCCAGTACTTC.

This rearrangement joins TRBV7-3 to TRBJ2-2; no definite D call. CDR3 length: 13 residues. The V gene lost 5 bases and the J gene lost 5 bases, with 9 bases spanning the gap. Germline V gives CDR1 SGHTA, CDR2 FQGTGA. As DNA, the CDR3 is TGTGCCAGCAGCCCCATTCAGACCGGGGAGCTGTTTTTT. This encodes CASSPIQTGELFF.